The sequence of this T cell receptor beta chain was determined in a study of tumor and adjacent non-tumor tissue in lung cancer. The wider study: On average, productive TCRbeta reads reached roughly 4.2 million per sample. Study observations and caveats: In normal lung, the top 100 clones were significantly more dominant than in tumor. Tumor tissue had significantly higher TCR diversity than normal lung.

This clonotype has at least ten counts. Antigen: not known. The library came from three nested PCR rounds adapted from ARM-PCR protocols. From the multiplex PCR reads, TCRdb called clonotypes with MiXCR, one entry per CDR3 protein. This table has around 57,000 distinct CDR3 sequences, over 60% appearing once. This sample's RNA came from whole unsorted tissue. The normal lung tissue was taken more than 3 cm from the tumor edge. Chemotherapy-naive patients with new lung cancer underwent thoracic surgery in China, August–late 2014. The V end lost 10 bases, the J end lost 2 bases, and 8 bases lay between the germline ends. The V gene's germline CDR1 is MNHNY and CDR2 SVGAGI (reference sequence). This CDR3 comprises 11 residues.

Source material: distant non-tumor lung tissue. The source of this sequence is a man aged 65 to 79 with non-small cell lung cancer. The chain links TRBV6-6 to TRBJ1-1, with D perhaps TRBD1 (5 bases). Here the CDR3 reads CATQGNTEAFF. Written as DNA, the CDR3 is TGTGCCACCCAGGGTAACACTGAAGCTTTCTTT.